This section outlines one T cell receptor beta chain sequence together with its context. Its specificity is unknown. The PCR used 60 Vbeta and 13 Jbeta primers. Profiling relied on immunoSEQ multiplex PCR, and the TCRdb table lists in-frame clones only, not all of them. The repertoire consists of roughly 130,000 clones, with approximately 68% occurring once and the leading ten covering roughly 1.6%. The data belong to a study of cytomegalovirus exposure and HLA in healthy donors. Regarding the study as a whole: Reports indicate that TCR beta sequences accurately predicted the HLA-A and HLA-B alleles of most subjects.

Trimming left V 2 bases short and J 1 base short, with 15 bases between. The CDR3 consists of 17 residues. Germline V CDR1 and CDR2: SGHVS, FNYEAQ. The TCR comes from a man aged 25 to 40 in good health and CMV-seropositive. The chain carries TRBV7-6 and TRBJ2-1; tentative D call: TRBD2 (6 bases). Input material: PBMCs. CDR3 DNA: TGTGCCAGCAGCTTACGCCAAGGTGGGAGGTCCTACAATGAGCAGTTCTTC. It codes for CASSLRQGGRSYNEQFF.